One sample yielded the 3 T cell receptor beta chains listed below, sequenced in a study of blood T cell repertoires in COVID-19. Data came from immunoSEQ multiplex PCR; TCRdb stores just in-frame clones and leaves some out. Found here are more than 90,000 clones, about 85% of them singletons; the top ten hold more than 6%. Material for sequencing was peripheral blood. Receptor source: a human donor in a cohort sampled during active COVID-19.

V gene TRBV6-5 combines with J gene TRBJ1-4; TRBD1 matches 8 bases. V shed 4 bases and J 6 bases; nucleotides not matched to a gene: 7. There are 15 residues in the CDR3. Germline-derived CDR1 and CDR2 are MNHEY and SVGAGI. CDR3 in DNA: TGTGCCAGCAGTTCGGGTGGGACAGGTTATGAAAAACTGTTTTTT. Its translation is CASSSGGTGYEKLFF.

V is TRBV6-6 and J is TRBJ1-4; D possibly corresponds to TRBD1 (5 bases). The V end was cut by 6 bases, the J end by 7 bases, with 18 bases between. The length of the CDR3 is 15 residues. Germline-derived CDR1 and CDR2 are MNHNY and SVGAGI (reference sequence). The CDR3 reads CASSPRGTGGEKLFF. CDR3 sequence (DNA): TGTGCCAGCAGCCCTAGGGGAACAGGTGGTGAAAAACTGTTTTTT.

This clone was recorded only once. V is TRBV20-1 and J is TRBJ1-1; D possibly corresponds to TRBD1 (5 bases). The CDR3 is 11 residues long. Germline-derived CDR1 and CDR2 are DFQATT and SNEGSKA (reference sequence). Trimming removed 6 bases at V and 5 bases at J, with 10 bases between. The CDR3 DNA sequence: TGCAGTGCGGGGGGGGAAACTGAAGCTTTCTTT. This codes for CSAGGETEAFF.